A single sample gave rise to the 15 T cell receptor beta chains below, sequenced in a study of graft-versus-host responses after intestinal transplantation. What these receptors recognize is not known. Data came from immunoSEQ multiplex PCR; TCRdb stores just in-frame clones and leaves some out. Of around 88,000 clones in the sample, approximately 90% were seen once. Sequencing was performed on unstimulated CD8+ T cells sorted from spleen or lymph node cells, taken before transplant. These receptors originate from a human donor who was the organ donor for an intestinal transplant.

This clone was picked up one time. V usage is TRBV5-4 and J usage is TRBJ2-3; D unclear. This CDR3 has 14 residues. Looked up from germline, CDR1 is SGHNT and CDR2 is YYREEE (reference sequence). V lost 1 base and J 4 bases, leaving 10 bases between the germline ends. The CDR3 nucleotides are TGTGCCAGCAGCTTGTGGGAAAGCCCAGATACGCAGTATTTT. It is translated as CASSLWESPDTQYF.

Here the CDR3 DNA reads TGTGCCAGCAGCTCGGAGGATATGCGGGGAGTGTCCGATACGCAGTATTTT. Residues: CASSSEDMRGVSDTQYF. The V and J genes are TRBV5-4 and TRBJ2-3, with D perhaps matching TRBD2 (6 bases). Trimming cost V 3 bases and J 6 bases, with 23 bases left between them. This CDR3 is 17 amino acids long. Germline V gene lookup returns CDR1 SGHNT and CDR2 YYREEE (reference sequence).

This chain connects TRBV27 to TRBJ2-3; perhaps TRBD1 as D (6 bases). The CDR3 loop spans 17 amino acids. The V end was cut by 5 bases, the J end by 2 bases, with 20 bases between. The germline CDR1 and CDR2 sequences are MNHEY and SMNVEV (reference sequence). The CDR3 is CASSTLLQGTATDTQYF. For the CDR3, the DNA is TGTGCCAGCAGTACGCTACTGCAGGGGACCGCCACAGATACGCAGTATTTT.

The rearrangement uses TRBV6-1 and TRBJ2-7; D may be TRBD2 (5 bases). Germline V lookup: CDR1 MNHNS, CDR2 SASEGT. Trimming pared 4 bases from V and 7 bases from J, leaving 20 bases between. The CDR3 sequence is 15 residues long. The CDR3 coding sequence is TGTGCCAGCAGTGCTTTACTAGGTGACGCGACAGAGCAGTACTTC. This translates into CASSALLGDATEQYF.

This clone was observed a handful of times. CDR3 in DNA: TGTGCCAGCAGCTTACCGGGGGTTAATGAGCAGTTCTTC. As protein: CASSLPGVNEQFF. The V and J genes are TRBV7-9 and TRBJ2-1; perhaps TRBD2 as D (6 bases). V was shortened by 2 bases and J by 7 bases, with 9 bases between the two germline ends. The CDR3 spans 13 residues. Germline lookup yields CDR1 SEHNR and CDR2 FQNEAQ (reference sequence).

DNA for the CDR3: TGTGCCAGCAGTTTATCGCCCGATTCTGGAAACACCATATATTTT. Encoded protein: CASSLSPDSGNTIYF. The V call is TRBV27, the J call TRBJ1-3; no clear D gene. The CDR3 is 15 residues long. Germline CDR1 reads MNHEY; CDR2 reads SMNVEV (reference sequence). V was cut by 0 bases and J by 1 base, with 7 bases left in between.

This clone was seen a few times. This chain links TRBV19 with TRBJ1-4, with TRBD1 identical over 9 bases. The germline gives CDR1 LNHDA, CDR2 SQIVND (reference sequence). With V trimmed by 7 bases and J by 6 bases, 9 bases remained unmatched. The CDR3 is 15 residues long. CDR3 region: CASTKSTGGDEKLFF. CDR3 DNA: TGTGCCAGTACCAAGTCGACAGGGGGAGATGAAAAACTGTTTTTT.

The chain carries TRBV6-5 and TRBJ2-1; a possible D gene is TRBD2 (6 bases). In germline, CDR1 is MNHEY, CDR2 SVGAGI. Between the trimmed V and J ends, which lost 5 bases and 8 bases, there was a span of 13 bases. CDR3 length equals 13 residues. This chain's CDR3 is CASSEPWEDEQFF. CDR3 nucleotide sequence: TGTGCCAGCAGTGAGCCTTGGGAGGATGAGCAGTTCTTC.

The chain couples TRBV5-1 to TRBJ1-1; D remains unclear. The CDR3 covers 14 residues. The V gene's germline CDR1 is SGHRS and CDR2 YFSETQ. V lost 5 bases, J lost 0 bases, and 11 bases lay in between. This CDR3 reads CASSRHFMNTEAFF. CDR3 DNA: TGCGCCAGCAGTAGACACTTCATGAACACTGAAGCTTTCTTT.

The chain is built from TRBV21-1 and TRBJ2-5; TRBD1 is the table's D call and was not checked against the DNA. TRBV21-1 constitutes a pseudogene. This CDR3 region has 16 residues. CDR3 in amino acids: CASSPPGRILEETQYF. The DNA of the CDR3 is TGTGCCAGCAGCCCTCCAGGGCGCATCTTGGAAGAGACCCAGTACTTC.

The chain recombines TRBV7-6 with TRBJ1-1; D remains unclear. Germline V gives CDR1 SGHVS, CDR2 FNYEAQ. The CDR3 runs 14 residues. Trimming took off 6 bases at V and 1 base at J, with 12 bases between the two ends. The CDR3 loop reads CASRHSGENTEAFF. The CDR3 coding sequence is TGTGCCAGCAGACACAGCGGGGAGAACACTGAAGCTTTCTTT.

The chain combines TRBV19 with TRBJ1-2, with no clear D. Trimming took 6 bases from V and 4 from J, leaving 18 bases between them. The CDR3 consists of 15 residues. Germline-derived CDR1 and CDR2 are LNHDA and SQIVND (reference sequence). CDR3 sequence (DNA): TGTGCCAGTAGCCCAAGTCCCCCGGGGTCCTATGGCTACACCTTC. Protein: CASSPSPPGSYGYTF. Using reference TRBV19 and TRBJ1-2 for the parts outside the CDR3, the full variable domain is DGGITQSPKYLFRKEGQNVTLSCEQNLNHDAMYWYRQDPGQGLRLIYYSQIVNDFQKGDIAEGYSVSREKKESFPLTVTSAQKNPTAFYLCASSPSPPGSYGYTFGSGTRLTVV.

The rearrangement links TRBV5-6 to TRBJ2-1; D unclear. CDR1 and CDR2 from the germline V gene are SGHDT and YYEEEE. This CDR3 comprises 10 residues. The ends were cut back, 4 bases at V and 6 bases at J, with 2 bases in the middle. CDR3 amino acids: CASSGNEQFF. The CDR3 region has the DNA TGTGCCAGCAGCGGCAATGAGCAGTTCTTC.

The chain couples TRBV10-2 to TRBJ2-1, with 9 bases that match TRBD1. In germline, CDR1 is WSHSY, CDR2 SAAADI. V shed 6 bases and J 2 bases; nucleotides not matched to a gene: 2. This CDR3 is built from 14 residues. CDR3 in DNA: TGCGCCAGCAGGGGACAGGGCACCTACAATGAGCAGTTCTTC. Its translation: CASRGQGTYNEQFF.

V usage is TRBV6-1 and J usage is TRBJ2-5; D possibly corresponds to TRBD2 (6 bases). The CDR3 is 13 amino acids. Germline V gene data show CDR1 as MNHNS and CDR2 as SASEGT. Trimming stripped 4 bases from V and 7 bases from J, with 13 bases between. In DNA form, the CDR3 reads TGTGCCAGCAGTGGGGACTCCTTGGGGACCCAGTACTTC. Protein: CASSGDSLGTQYF.